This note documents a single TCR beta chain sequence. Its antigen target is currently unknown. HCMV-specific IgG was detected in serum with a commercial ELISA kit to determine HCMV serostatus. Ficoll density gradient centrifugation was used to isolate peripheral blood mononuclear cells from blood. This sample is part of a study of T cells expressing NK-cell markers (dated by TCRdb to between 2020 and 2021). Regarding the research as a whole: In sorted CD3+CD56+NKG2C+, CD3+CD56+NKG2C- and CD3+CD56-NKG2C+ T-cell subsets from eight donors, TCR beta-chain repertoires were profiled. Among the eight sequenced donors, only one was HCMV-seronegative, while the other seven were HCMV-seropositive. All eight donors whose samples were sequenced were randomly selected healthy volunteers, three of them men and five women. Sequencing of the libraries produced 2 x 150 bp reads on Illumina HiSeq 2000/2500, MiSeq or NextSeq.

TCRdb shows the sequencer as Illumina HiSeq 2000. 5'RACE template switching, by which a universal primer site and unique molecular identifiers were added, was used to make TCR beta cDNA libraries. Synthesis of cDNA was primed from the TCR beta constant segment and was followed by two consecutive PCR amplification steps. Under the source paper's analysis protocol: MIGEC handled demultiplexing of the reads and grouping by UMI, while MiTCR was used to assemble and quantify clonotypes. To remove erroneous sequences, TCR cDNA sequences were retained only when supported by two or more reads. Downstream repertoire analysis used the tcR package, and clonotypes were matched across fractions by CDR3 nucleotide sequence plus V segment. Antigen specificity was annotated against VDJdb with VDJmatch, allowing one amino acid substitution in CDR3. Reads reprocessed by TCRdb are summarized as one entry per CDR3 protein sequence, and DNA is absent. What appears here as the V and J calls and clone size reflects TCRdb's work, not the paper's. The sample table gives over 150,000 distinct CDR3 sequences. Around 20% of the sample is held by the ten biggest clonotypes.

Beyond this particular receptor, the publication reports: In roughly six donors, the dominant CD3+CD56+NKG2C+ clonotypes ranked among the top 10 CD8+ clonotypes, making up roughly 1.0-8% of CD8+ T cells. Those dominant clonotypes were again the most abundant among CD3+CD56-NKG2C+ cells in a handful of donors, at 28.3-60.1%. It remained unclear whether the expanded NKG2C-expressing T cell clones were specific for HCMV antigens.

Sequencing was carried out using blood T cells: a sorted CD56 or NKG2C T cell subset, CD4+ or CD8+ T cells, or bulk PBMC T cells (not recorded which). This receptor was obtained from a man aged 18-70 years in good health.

The CDR3 reads CASSSHNSNYGYTF. The V gene is TRBV7-2 and the J gene is TRBJ1-2. In the germline V gene, CDR1 corresponds to SGHTA and CDR2 to FQGNSA. The CDR3 runs 14 amino acids, cysteine and phenylalanine included. Only the protein sequence is given.